The 26 T cell receptor beta chains listed next were all sequenced from one sample in a study of response to subunit inactivated influenza vaccine. MiXCR, run by TCRdb on the RT-PCR reads, gives a single entry per CDR3 protein. The data contain roughly 170,000 distinct CDR3 sequences, nearly 9.5% of them singletons. The sample was non-naive T cells sorted from PBMCs, taken on the day of vaccination. These receptors all come from a man aged 50-59 years who received an inactivated influenza vaccine.

This clonotype was observed many times. The genes are TRBV3-1 and TRBJ2-1, with D possibly TRBD1 on 5 matching bases. CDR3 length: 14 amino acids. From germline, CDR1 is LGHDT and CDR2 YNNKEL (reference sequence). Trimming pared 1 base from V and 6 bases from J, leaving 10 bases between. The CDR3 nucleotides read TGTGCCAGCAGCCAAGCCGGCAGGGTCAATGAGCAGTTCTTC. It is translated as CASSQAGRVNEQFF.

The J gene is TRBJ2-3, the V gene TRBV6-5; D is undetermined. The germline CDR1 and CDR2 sequences are MNHEY and SVGAGI. Trimming took 2 bases from V and 11 from J, leaving 17 bases between them. This CDR3 spans 14 amino acids. CDR3 sequence (DNA): TGTGCCAGCAGTTACCTAGATAATGCTAGTAGGCAGTATTTT. Protein sequence: CASSYLDNASRQYF.

This clonotype came up a few times. This rearrangement joins TRBV5-1 to TRBJ2-7; D call uncertain. The V end lost 0 bases, the J end lost 2 bases, and 9 bases lay between the germline ends. The CDR3 is 14 residues long. Germline CDR1 is SGHRS and CDR2 is YFSETQ. CDR3 sequence reads: CASSLGRIPYEQYF. CDR3 nucleotides: TGCGCCAGCAGCTTGGGACGGATACCCTACGAGCAGTACTTC.

In its sample, this clonotype was seen many times. V usage is TRBV7-8 and J usage is TRBJ2-5, with D hard to call. The CDR3 has 13 amino acids. The germline CDR1 and CDR2 sequences are SGHVS and FQNEAQ. V lost 2 bases and J lost 5, with 9 bases in between. DNA of the CDR3: TGTGCCAGCAGCTTACCCCCCTTTGAGACCCAGTACTTC. It is translated as CASSLPPFETQYF.

This clonotype occurred many times. The V and J genes are TRBV5-1 and TRBJ2-7; D possibly corresponds to TRBD1 (6 bases). This CDR3 region has 14 residues. Trimming took off 0 bases at V and 3 bases at J, with 10 bases between the two ends. CDR1 and CDR2 from the germline V gene are SGHRS and YFSETQ. This CDR3 reads CASSLVGANYEQYF. Here the CDR3 DNA reads TGCGCCAGCAGCTTGGTGGGGGCTAACTACGAGCAGTACTTC.

This clonotype appeared many times. The chain has TRBV7-9 and TRBJ2-3, with D possibly matching TRBD2 (6 bases). The CDR3 runs 16 residues. Germline lookup yields CDR1 SEHNR and CDR2 FQNEAQ (reference sequence). V dropped 4 bases and J dropped 3 bases, with 17 bases sitting between them. This CDR3 reads CASSSKGTWGTDTQYF. The DNA of the CDR3 is TGTGCCAGCAGCTCGAAGGGGACTTGGGGTACAGATACGCAGTATTTT.

The genes are TRBV11-2 and TRBJ2-7; 7 bases match TRBD1. CDR1 and CDR2 from the germline V gene are SGHAT and FQNNGV. The CDR3 runs to 15 residues. Trimming cost V 1 base and J 3 bases; bases outside gene matches: 6. Here the CDR3 reads CASSLAQGVGYEQYF. CDR3 in DNA: TGTGCCAGCAGCTTAGCCCAGGGGGTGGGCTACGAGCAGTACTTC.

Only a few counts were recorded for this clonotype. The gene calls are TRBV6-2 or TRBV6-3 and TRBJ2-2; TRBD1 might be the D (5 bases). The CDR3 sequence is 16 residues long. Looked up from germline, CDR1 is MNHEY and CDR2 is SVGEGT. The V gene lost 2 bases and the J gene lost 6 bases, with 16 bases spanning the gap. In DNA, the CDR3 is TGTGCCAGCAGTTACCAAGAGACAGCCGCGTCCGGGGAGCTGTTTTTT. Its translation: CASSYQETAASGELFF.

This clonotype was seen many times. The chain couples TRBV12-3 or TRBV12-4 to TRBJ2-3, with 12 nucleotides matching TRBD2. The CDR3 length is 15 residues. V lost 6 bases to trimming and J lost 4 bases; unmatched junction nucleotides: 5. CDR3 bases: TGTGCCAGCAGATCCGGGACTAGCGGGCCAGATACGCAGTATTTT. This gives the protein CASRSGTSGPDTQYF.

A few counts support this clonotype. The chain combines TRBV28 with TRBJ2-7; D unresolved. The CDR3 extends over 15 amino acids. V was clipped by 1 base and J by 1 base, with 11 bases between them. Germline V gene data show CDR1 as MDHEN and CDR2 as SYDVKM. The CDR3 DNA is TGTGCCAGCAGTTTATACTCGGGCCCTTCCTACGAGCAGTACTTC. It specifies CASSLYSGPSYEQYF.

The rearrangement joins TRBV20-1 to TRBJ2-7, with TRBD1 matching 7 bases. V lost 2 bases to trimming and J lost 1 base; unmatched junction nucleotides: 5. Germline assignment: CDR1 DFQATT and CDR2 SNEGSKA (reference sequence). This CDR3 contains 14 residues. The CDR3 DNA reads TGCAGTGCTAGATCCGGGACAGTGTCCTACGAGCAGTACTTC. It translates to CSARSGTVSYEQYF.

This clonotype was observed many times. This may come from a read error, since a much larger clone is one base off. The CDR3 sequence is CASSLSDTQYF. CDR3 coding DNA: TGTGCCAGCAGCTTATCAGATACGCAGTATTTT. The genes are TRBV7-9 and TRBJ2-3; D is undetermined. Trimming took 2 bases from V and 4 from J, leaving 1 base between them. This CDR3 is 11 amino acids long. The germline gives CDR1 SEHNR, CDR2 FQNEAQ (reference sequence).

This clonotype was seen more than once but under ten times. The chain joins TRBV9 to TRBJ2-1; D may be TRBD1 or TRBD2 (5 bases each). CDR1 SGDLS and CDR2 YYNGEE come from the germline V gene. The CDR3 contains 18 residues. The germline V and J ends were trimmed by 0 bases and 0 bases, with 16 bases remaining between them. In DNA form, the CDR3 reads TGTGCCAGCAGCGTAGAAGGGACCTACCTTAGCTCCTACAATGAGCAGTTCTTC. Protein product: CASSVEGTYLSSYNEQFF.

This clonotype was recorded at least ten times. The rearrangement uses TRBV6-2 or TRBV6-3 and TRBJ2-7; TRBD2 matches 12 bases. V lost 5 bases, J lost 4 bases, and 3 bases stayed unmatched. CDR3 length: 14 amino acids. The germline V gene encodes CDR1 MNHEY and CDR2 SVGEGT. In DNA, the CDR3 is TGTGCCAGCAGTCGGGGACTAGCGGGTTACGAGCAGTACTTC. Translating gives CASSRGLAGYEQYF.

The CDR3 loop is CASSQLTGNTEAFF. CDR3 DNA: TGTGCCAGCAGCCAACTGACAGGGAACACTGAAGCTTTCTTT. V gene TRBV4-2 combines with J gene TRBJ1-1; a weak D match, TRBD1 (6 bases). The V gene's germline CDR1 is LGHNA and CDR2 YNFKEQ. Trimming removed 2 bases from V and 1 base from J, with 8 bases in between. This CDR3 is built from 14 residues.

This clonotype was counted many times. CDR3: CASSDVGQYYNEQFF. DNA of the CDR3: TGCGCCAGCAGTGACGTAGGGCAGTACTACAATGAGCAGTTCTTC. The chain joins TRBV10-2 to TRBJ2-1; D is unclear. The CDR3 extends over 15 amino acids. Germline V lookup: CDR1 WSHSY, CDR2 SAAADI. Trimming removed 3 bases from V and 3 bases from J, with 12 bases in between.

This clonotype was recorded a few times. This chain uses TRBV9 with TRBJ2-7; D gene unclear. This CDR3 region has 13 residues. Germline V CDR1 and CDR2: SGDLS, YYNGEE. V was pared by 0 bases and J by 5 bases, with 9 bases between. CDR3 in amino acids: CASSVGPRDEQYF. The CDR3 coding sequence is TGTGCCAGCAGCGTAGGTCCGAGAGACGAGCAGTACTTC.

The table lists this clonotype with a few counts. This chain joins TRBV5-5 and TRBJ1-2; 8 positions match TRBD1. Looked up from germline, CDR1 is SGHKS and CDR2 is YYEKEE (reference sequence). V gave up 4 bases and J gave up 2 bases; unmatched junction bases: 16. The CDR3 contains 18 residues. The CDR3 region is CASSTQGARPLPNYGYTF. The DNA for the CDR3 is TGTGCCAGCAGCACCCAGGGGGCACGACCACTACCCAACTATGGCTACACCTTC.

The chain is built from TRBV7-2 and TRBJ2-3; the match to TRBD2 covers 9 bases. This CDR3 contains 15 residues. Germline V lookup: CDR1 SGHTA, CDR2 FQGNSA. Trimming at V came to 2 bases and at J to 6 bases, leaving 6 bases not matched to a gene. The CDR3 nucleotides are TGTGCCAGCAGCTTAATGGGCGGGGGGGCGGATACGCAGTATTTT. It translates to CASSLMGGGADTQYF.

This clonotype was seen repeatedly, ten times or more. This chain uses TRBV5-1 with TRBJ1-1; D uncertain. CDR1 and CDR2 (germline): SGHRS, YFSETQ. Trimming removed 7 bases from V and 1 base from J, with 14 bases in between. The CDR3 totals 14 residues. The DNA for the CDR3 is TGCGCCAGCTCCCCCATGGGTGAGAACACTGAAGCTTTCTTT. It encodes CASSPMGENTEAFF.

A few counts support this clonotype. The V call is TRBV10-2, the J call TRBJ1-1, with D perhaps matching TRBD1 (5 bases). Germline values: CDR1 WSHSY, CDR2 SAAADI. The CDR3 runs 13 residues. V shed 6 bases and J shed 3 bases, with 11 bases lying between them. In DNA form, the CDR3 reads TGCGCCAGCAGCCTGAGAGGGGACACTGAAGCTTTCTTT. The encoded protein is CASSLRGDTEAFF.

This clonotype occurred a few times. The J gene is TRBJ2-7, the V gene TRBV5-6; the D gene is possibly TRBD1 (5 bases). The V gene's germline CDR1 is SGHDT and CDR2 YYEEEE. Trimming took off 4 bases at V and 4 bases at J, with 9 bases between the two ends. CDR3 length: 12 residues. The CDR3 is CASSIQGYEQYF. CDR3 DNA: TGTGCCAGCAGCATCCAGGGTTACGAGCAGTACTTC.

This sequence joins TRBV4-3 and TRBJ1-4, with no clear D. Germline V CDR1 and CDR2: LGHNA, YSLEER. The CDR3 spans 13 residues. V was trimmed by 1 base and J by 10 bases, leaving 10 bases between them. CDR3 in DNA: TGCGCCAGCAGCCAAGGCGAGGGAGGAAAACTGTTTTTT. It translates to CASSQGEGGKLFF.

This clonotype was recorded many times. The rearrangement joins TRBV6-5 to TRBJ2-7, with D uncertain. The CDR3 contains 15 residues. Germline lookup yields CDR1 MNHEY and CDR2 SVGAGI. Trimming took 2 bases from V and 2 from J, leaving 13 bases between them. The CDR3 reads CASSYGFGNTYEQYF. The CDR3 coding sequence is TGTGCCAGCAGTTACGGGTTTGGGAATACCTACGAGCAGTACTTC.

This clonotype was seen repeatedly, ten times or more. The chain joins TRBV7-2 to TRBJ2-1, with TRBD2 as a possible D gene (7 bases). This CDR3 region has 14 residues. CDR1 and CDR2 from the germline V gene are SGHTA and FQGNSA. With 7 bases removed from V and 9 bases from J, the gap between germline ends came to 19 bases. The CDR3 nucleotides are TGTGCCAGCACCCGAGGGGGGGATTACGGTGAGCAGTTCTTC. It specifies CASTRGGDYGEQFF.

There are a few counts of this clonotype. Written as DNA, the CDR3 is TGTGCCAGCAGCCAAGACCGGACTAGCGGGGGCTACAATGAGCAGTTCTTC. This sequence encodes CASSQDRTSGGYNEQFF. The rearrangement joins TRBV4-2 to TRBJ2-1, with 13 bases lining up with TRBD2. J was trimmed by 3 bases and V by 0 bases; bases with no gene match: 2. The length of the CDR3 is 17 residues. Germline CDR1 reads LGHNA; CDR2 reads YNFKEQ.